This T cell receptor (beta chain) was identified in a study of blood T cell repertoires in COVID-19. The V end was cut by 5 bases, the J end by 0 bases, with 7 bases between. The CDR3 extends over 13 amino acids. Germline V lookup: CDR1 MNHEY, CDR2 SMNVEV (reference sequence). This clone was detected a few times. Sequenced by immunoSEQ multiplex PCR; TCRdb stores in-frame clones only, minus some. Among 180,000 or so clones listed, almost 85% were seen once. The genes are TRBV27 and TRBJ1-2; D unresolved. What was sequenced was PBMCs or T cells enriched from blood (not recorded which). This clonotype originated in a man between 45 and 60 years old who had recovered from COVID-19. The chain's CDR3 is CASSPGSNYGYTF. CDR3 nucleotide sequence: TGTGCCAGCAGTCCCGGGTCTAACTATGGCTACACCTTC.